The present TCR beta chain was sequenced within a study of control samples from healthy donors and cancer patients. Repertoires were generated with immunoSEQ multiplex PCR, while TCRdb's copy carries only in-frame clones and drops some. The sample shows approximately 230,000 clones, around 79% of them seen only once. V lost 0 bases and J lost 1, with 16 bases in between. CDR1 is SGDLS and CDR2 is YYNGEE in the germline V gene. This CDR3 is built from 17 residues. The gene calls are TRBV9 and TRBJ1-1, with TRBD1 as a possible D gene (5 bases). The sequenced sample consisted of PBMCs. The receptor was isolated from a woman aged 55 to 70 with lung cancer. In nucleotides, the CDR3 is TGTGCCAGCAGCGTAGGGGGCGGTGGAGGATCGAACACTGAAGCTTTCTTT. Translation gives CASSVGGGGGSNTEAFF.